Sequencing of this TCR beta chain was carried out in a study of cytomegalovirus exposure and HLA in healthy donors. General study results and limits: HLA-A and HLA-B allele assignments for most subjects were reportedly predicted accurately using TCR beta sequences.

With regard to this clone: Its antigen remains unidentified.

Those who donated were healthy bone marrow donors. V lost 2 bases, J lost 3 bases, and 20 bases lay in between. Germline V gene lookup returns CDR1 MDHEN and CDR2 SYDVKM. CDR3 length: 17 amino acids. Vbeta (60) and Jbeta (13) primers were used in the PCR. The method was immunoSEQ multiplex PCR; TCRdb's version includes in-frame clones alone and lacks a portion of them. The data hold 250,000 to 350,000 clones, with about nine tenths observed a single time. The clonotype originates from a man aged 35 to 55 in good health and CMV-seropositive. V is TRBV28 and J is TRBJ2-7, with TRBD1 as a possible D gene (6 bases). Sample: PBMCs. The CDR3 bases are TGTGCCAGCAGTTTAGTGGCAGGGGTCGACCGGGACTACGAGCAGTACTTC. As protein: CASSLVAGVDRDYEQYF.